This is a list of T cell receptor beta chains from one sample in a study of CD8+ T cells in alopecia areata. The repertoire was sequenced with immunoSEQ multiplex PCR; TCRdb's copy has only in-frame clones and lacks some. The table has about 150,000 clones, approximately 53% seen once. Sequenced here: CD8+ T cells sorted from blood, sampled at week 0. The receptors originated from a human donor with alopecia areata. Both conserved end residues are part of each CDR3. The D gene is left open where the match is weak. Only some rows state a clone size, as once, few, many or a class for expanded clones.

d_gene: -
len: 13
j_gene: TRBJ1-1
v_gene: TRBV30
abundance: -
CDR3nt: TGTGCCTGGAGTTCGTCCTTGAACACTGAAGCTTTCTTT
CDR3aa: CAWSSSLNTEAFF

d_gene: TRBD1
len: 15
j_gene: TRBJ2-5
v_gene: TRBV9
abundance: -
CDR3nt: TGTGCCAGCAGCATGGACAGGGGGATCTTGGAGACCCAGTACTTC
CDR3aa: CASSMDRGILETQYF

d_gene: -
len: 12
j_gene: TRBJ2-3
v_gene: TRBV29-1
abundance: few
CDR3nt: TGCAGCGTTGAAGGGAGAACAGATACGCAGTATTTT
CDR3aa: CSVEGRTDTQYF

d_gene: TRBD1
len: 13
j_gene: TRBJ1-1
v_gene: TRBV29-1
abundance: few
CDR3nt: TGCAGCGTCACCGGGACAGGGAATACTGAAGCTTTCTTT
CDR3aa: CSVTGTGNTEAFF

d_gene: -
len: 15
j_gene: TRBJ2-7
v_gene: TRBV13
abundance: -
CDR3nt: TGTGCCAGCAGCTTAGGCCAAAGCAGGGTCCACGAGCAGTACTTC
CDR3aa: CASSLGQSRVHEQYF

d_gene: TRBD1
len: 15
j_gene: TRBJ1-4
v_gene: TRBV13
abundance: -
CDR3nt: TGTGCCAGCAGCTTACGACAGGGAGTAGGAGAAAAACTGTTTTTT
CDR3aa: CASSLRQGVGEKLFF

d_gene: -
len: 11
j_gene: TRBJ1-2
v_gene: TRBV20-1
abundance: -
CDR3nt: TGCAGTGCTAGAGTAGGGACTTGGTACACCTTC
CDR3aa: CSARVGTWYTF

d_gene: -
len: 13
j_gene: TRBJ2-7
v_gene: TRBV7-8
abundance: few
CDR3nt: TGTGCCAGCAGCTGGGACGGCACCTACGAGCAGTACTTC
CDR3aa: CASSWDGTYEQYF

d_gene: -
len: 13
j_gene: TRBJ1-1
v_gene: TRBV7-3
abundance: -
CDR3nt: TGTGCCAGCAGCTTAGACTTGAACACTGAAGCTTTCTTT
CDR3aa: CASSLDLNTEAFF

d_gene: -
len: 12
j_gene: TRBJ2-7
v_gene: TRBV30
abundance: -
CDR3nt: TGTGCCTGGAGCGACACATGGAGTTGGCAGTACTTC
CDR3aa: CAWSDTWSWQYF

d_gene: -
len: 17
j_gene: TRBJ2-2
v_gene: TRBV5-6
abundance: -
CDR3nt: TGTGCCAGCAGCTTCCGAGGACTCTCGACTTACACCGGGGAGCTGTTTTTT
CDR3aa: CASSFRGLSTYTGELFF

d_gene: TRBD2
len: 17
j_gene: TRBJ2-1
v_gene: TRBV5-1
abundance: few
CDR3nt: TGCGCCAGCAGCCAAGAACCTCTAGCGGGGGGATTTTATGAGCAGTTCTTC
CDR3aa: CASSQEPLAGGFYEQFF

d_gene: TRBD1
len: 16
j_gene: TRBJ2-7
v_gene: TRBV27
abundance: once
CDR3nt: TGTGCCAGCAGTTTCTCTCAAGGGACAGCCGACTACGAGCAGTACTTC
CDR3aa: CASSFSQGTADYEQYF

d_gene: -
len: 13
j_gene: TRBJ2-2
v_gene: TRBV29-1
abundance: few
CDR3nt: TGCAGCGTTACAGTAGAGAACACCGGGGAGCTGTTTTTT
CDR3aa: CSVTVENTGELFF

d_gene: -
len: 11
j_gene: TRBJ2-1
v_gene: TRBV7-9
abundance: few
CDR3nt: TGTGCCAGCAGCTTAGGGAATGAGCAGTTCTTC
CDR3aa: CASSLGNEQFF

d_gene: -
len: 13
j_gene: TRBJ2-7
v_gene: TRBV29-1
abundance: -
CDR3nt: TGCAGCGTTGAAGACCGAAGCTCCTACGAGCAGTACTTC
CDR3aa: CSVEDRSSYEQYF

d_gene: TRBD2
len: 14
j_gene: TRBJ2-7
v_gene: TRBV28
abundance: few
CDR3nt: TGTGCCAGCAGTCCCGGGACTAGCGGGGACGAGCAGTACTTC
CDR3aa: CASSPGTSGDEQYF

d_gene: TRBD1
len: 13
j_gene: TRBJ1-1
v_gene: TRBV30
abundance: -
CDR3nt: TGTGCCTGGGAACCGGGACAGGGGACTGAAGCTTTCTTT
CDR3aa: CAWEPGQGTEAFF

d_gene: TRBD2
len: 12
j_gene: TRBJ2-1
v_gene: TRBV30
abundance: few
CDR3nt: TGTGCCTGGAATTCGGGAGGAGGTGAGCAGTTCTTC
CDR3aa: CAWNSGGGEQFF

d_gene: -
len: 14
j_gene: TRBJ2-7
v_gene: TRBV5-6
abundance: -
CDR3nt: TGTGCCAGCAGCTTATGGGACCTCTCCTACGAGCAGTACTTC
CDR3aa: CASSLWDLSYEQYF

d_gene: -
len: 15
j_gene: TRBJ1-4
v_gene: TRBV25-1
abundance: -
CDR3nt: TGTGCCAGCAGTGAGTTGGGGAGGGCTGATGAAAAACTGTTTTTT
CDR3aa: CASSELGRADEKLFF

d_gene: TRBD1
len: 15
j_gene: TRBJ2-5
v_gene: TRBV9
abundance: few
CDR3nt: TGTGCCAGCAGCTTCCCCTCGGGACAGAGAGAGACCCAGTACTTC
CDR3aa: CASSFPSGQRETQYF

d_gene: -
len: 12
j_gene: TRBJ1-2
v_gene: TRBV29-1
abundance: -
CDR3nt: TGCAGCGTTGTTATACGGGACTATGGCTACACCTTC
CDR3aa: CSVVIRDYGYTF

d_gene: -
len: 12
j_gene: TRBJ1-1
v_gene: TRBV12-5
abundance: -
CDR3nt: TGTGCTAGTGGTTTGGGAGGCACTGAAGCTTTCTTT
CDR3aa: CASGLGGTEAFF

d_gene: TRBD1
len: 16
j_gene: TRBJ2-1
v_gene: TRBV27
abundance: once
CDR3nt: TGTGCCAGCAGTTGGACAGGGAGTCTAGGCGACAATGAGCAGTTCTTC
CDR3aa: CASSWTGSLGDNEQFF

d_gene: -
len: 10
j_gene: TRBJ2-7
v_gene: TRBV29-1
abundance: -
CDR3nt: TGCAGCGTTGTCTTTGACGAGCAGTACTTC
CDR3aa: CSVVFDEQYF

d_gene: TRBD1
len: 16
j_gene: TRBJ2-2
v_gene: TRBV6-4
abundance: -
CDR3nt: TGTGCCAGCAGTGACTCGACAGGGGGATACACCGGGGAGCTGTTTTTT
CDR3aa: CASSDSTGGYTGELFF

d_gene: -
len: 12
j_gene: TRBJ2-7
v_gene: TRBV4-3
abundance: once
CDR3nt: TGCGCCAGCAGCCAAGATGGTTACGAGCAGTACTTC
CDR3aa: CASSQDGYEQYF

d_gene: -
len: 15
j_gene: TRBJ1-6
v_gene: TRBV4-3
abundance: few
CDR3nt: TGCGCCAGCAGCCAAGGCGGGTCCTATAATTCACCCCTCCACTTT
CDR3aa: CASSQGGSYNSPLHF

d_gene: TRBD2
len: 19
j_gene: TRBJ2-3
v_gene: TRBV30
abundance: -
CDR3nt: TGTGCCTGGAGTCCACCCGGGACTAGCGGGGGTTTTAGCACAGATACGCAGTATTTT
CDR3aa: CAWSPPGTSGGFSTDTQYF

d_gene: -
len: 14
j_gene: TRBJ2-1
v_gene: TRBV4-3
abundance: -
CDR3nt: TGCGCCAGCAGCCAAGAACGACACTACAATGAGCAGTTCTTC
CDR3aa: CASSQERHYNEQFF

d_gene: -
len: 13
j_gene: TRBJ2-7
v_gene: TRBV29-1
abundance: -
CDR3nt: TGCAGCACCCGGGACCGAGGTCGCTACGAGCAGTACTTC
CDR3aa: CSTRDRGRYEQYF

d_gene: -
len: 17
j_gene: TRBJ2-1
v_gene: TRBV9
abundance: -
CDR3nt: TGTGCCAGCAGCGTAGGTTCAAGCCAAAGCTCCTACAATGAGCAGTTCTTC
CDR3aa: CASSVGSSQSSYNEQFF

d_gene: TRBD2
len: 14
j_gene: TRBJ2-5
v_gene: TRBV13
abundance: -
CDR3nt: TGTGCCAGCAGCTCCCTAGCGGATGGGGAGACCCAGTACTTC
CDR3aa: CASSSLADGETQYF

d_gene: -
len: 18
j_gene: TRBJ2-5
v_gene: TRBV27
abundance: -
CDR3nt: TGTGCCAGCAGTTTAAGGGGTCCTGGCAGCCCGATTGGGGAGACCCAGTACTTC
CDR3aa: CASSLRGPGSPIGETQYF

d_gene: TRBD1
len: 14
j_gene: TRBJ1-1
v_gene: TRBV7-2
abundance: many
CDR3nt: TGTGCCAGCAGCCAAGGGACAGACAACACTGAAGCTTTCTTT
CDR3aa: CASSQGTDNTEAFF

d_gene: -
len: 18
j_gene: TRBJ2-1
v_gene: TRBV14
abundance: few
CDR3nt: TGTGCCAGCAGCCAAGACCAAACCGGGCTAAATCCCCACAATGAGCAGTTCTTC
CDR3aa: CASSQDQTGLNPHNEQFF

d_gene: -
len: 14
j_gene: TRBJ1-2
v_gene: TRBV4-2
abundance: -
CDR3nt: TGTGCCAGCAGCCAAATTCGAACGGGCAGTGGCTACACCTTC
CDR3aa: CASSQIRTGSGYTF

d_gene: -
len: 14
j_gene: TRBJ2-1
v_gene: TRBV30
abundance: -
CDR3nt: TGTGCCTGGAGCTCGGGACGAGGGGTCAATGAGCAGTTCTTC
CDR3aa: CAWSSGRGVNEQFF

d_gene: -
len: 15
j_gene: TRBJ2-3
v_gene: TRBV29-1
abundance: -
CDR3nt: TGCAGCGTTGGTGGTGGGCCGGGGATCACAGATACGCAGTATTTT
CDR3aa: CSVGGGPGITDTQYF

d_gene: -
len: 16
j_gene: TRBJ2-7
v_gene: TRBV4-1
abundance: -
CDR3nt: TGCGCCAGCAGCCAAGATCTTGGGCGGGGGCGATACGAGCAGTACTTC
CDR3aa: CASSQDLGRGRYEQYF

d_gene: -
len: 17
j_gene: TRBJ1-4
v_gene: TRBV30
abundance: few
CDR3nt: TGTGCCTGGAGTGTAGAGGGGGTATATGGGACTAATGAAAAACTGTTTTTT
CDR3aa: CAWSVEGVYGTNEKLFF

d_gene: TRBD2
len: 19
j_gene: TRBJ2-5
v_gene: TRBV5-6
abundance: once
CDR3nt: TGTGCCAGCAGCCCGGGACTACAGCAAGATACCTTGTACCAAGAGACCCAGTACTTC
CDR3aa: CASSPGLQQDTLYQETQYF

d_gene: -
len: 13
j_gene: TRBJ2-5
v_gene: TRBV19
abundance: -
CDR3nt: TGTGCCAGTAGTATAAGGGGTAAAGAGACCCAGTACTTC
CDR3aa: CASSIRGKETQYF

d_gene: -
len: 14
j_gene: TRBJ2-3
v_gene: TRBV27
abundance: -
CDR3nt: TGTGCCAGCAGTGACAGGTCTAGCACAGATACGCAGTATTTT
CDR3aa: CASSDRSSTDTQYF

d_gene: -
len: 12
j_gene: TRBJ1-2
v_gene: TRBV19
abundance: -
CDR3nt: TGTGCCAGTGGGAACGTCAGGGAAGGCTACACCTTC
CDR3aa: CASGNVREGYTF

d_gene: -
len: 10
j_gene: TRBJ1-2
v_gene: TRBV29-1
abundance: few
CDR3nt: TGCAGCGTCTTCGAGGGTGGCTACACCTTC
CDR3aa: CSVFEGGYTF

d_gene: -
len: 15
j_gene: TRBJ2-3
v_gene: TRBV15
abundance: few
CDR3nt: TGTGCCACCAGCAGTGACCATCAGGGTGCAGATACGCAGTATTTT
CDR3aa: CATSSDHQGADTQYF

d_gene: -
len: 10
j_gene: TRBJ1-1
v_gene: TRBV29-1
abundance: -
CDR3nt: TGCAGCGTTGGTGCCACTGAAGCTTTCTTT
CDR3aa: CSVGATEAFF

d_gene: -
len: 11
j_gene: TRBJ1-1
v_gene: TRBV30
abundance: few
CDR3nt: TGTGCCTGGACCAGTCCCACTGAAGCTTTCTTT
CDR3aa: CAWTSPTEAFF

d_gene: -
len: 16
j_gene: TRBJ2-1
v_gene: TRBV9
abundance: few
CDR3nt: TGTGCCAGCAGCAATCCCCAGTTGAGCTCCTACAATGAGCAGTTCTTC
CDR3aa: CASSNPQLSSYNEQFF

d_gene: -
len: 15
j_gene: TRBJ2-7
v_gene: TRBV7-9
abundance: -
CDR3nt: TGTGCCAGCAGCCATCGTGATTCAGGGGGGGACGAGCAGTACTTC
CDR3aa: CASSHRDSGGDEQYF

d_gene: -
len: 13
j_gene: TRBJ2-3
v_gene: TRBV5-1
abundance: -
CDR3nt: TGCGCCAGCAGCTTGAGGGGAACAGATACGCAGTATTTT
CDR3aa: CASSLRGTDTQYF